The TCR beta chain described here comes from a study of naive and memory T cell subsets (dated by TCRdb to 2015 to 2018). Some background on the complete study: Sorted naive and memory T cell subsets from peripheral blood were analyzed in the study using a UMI-based, open-source pipeline for TCR alpha and beta sequencing. RNA was DNase-treated and reverse transcribed with TCR constant-region primers, mostly using SuperScript III. Complete agreement was observed between the functional CMV T cell responses and the IgG serology results. Broader findings and caveats from the paper: Gini index rose and Shannon and inverse Simpson diversity fell from naive through CM, EM and EMRA in both CD4 and CD8 cells. Clonotypes were defined as single alpha or beta chain sequences, not paired alpha/beta receptors. A few larger clonotypes were found in naive repertoires, especially CD8, and these larger clonotypes were possibly memory cells re-expressing CD45RA. RNA-based TCR counts may be affected by expression changes linked to T cell activation and differentiation. TCR abundance followed a power law with an exponent that was different for naive and memory subsets but consistent across the three individuals. The repertoire findings for the naive and memory subsets could not be validated, as no ground truth was available. After error correction, over 95% of naive TCR sequences appeared only once, giving much steeper abundance distributions than memory subsets.

Turning to this clonotype: Its antigen remains unidentified. Per-nucleotide qualities are absent, and no much larger clonotype sits a single base away.

From the second PCR step onward, the TCR alpha chain libraries and the TCR beta chain libraries were amplified separately. Donor CMV status was determined by IFNgamma production from CD4+ T cells after overnight stimulation of fresh PBMCs with CMV viral lysate. Miltenyi beads were used first to positively select CD4 T cells, and CD8 T cells were then positively selected from the CD4-negative fraction. Cells were stained for CD3, CD4, CD8, CD45RA, CD27 and a live/dead dye and were sorted on a BD Aria II into four subsets based on CD45RA and CD27. A few healthy volunteers provided blood, and the blood of each volunteer was split into CD4 and CD8 T cells and then into four differentiation subsets. Approximately 120 ml of peripheral blood was collected from each donor, and PBMC were isolated by Ficoll-Paque PLUS density-gradient centrifugation. The sorted cells were lysed in RLT buffer, after which RNA was extracted using a Qiagen RNeasy kit and kept at -80 degrees C.

The library was generated by UMI-ligation and nested PCR. An equimolar mix of two oligonucleotides covering both TRBC1 and TRBC2 was used as the beta constant-region primer. The ligated cDNA went through four rounds of PCR with nested alpha and beta constant-region primers together with the SP2 primer. A single-stranded oligonucleotide containing the SP2 primer and a 12-nucleotide UMI was joined to the 3' end of the cDNA by T4 RNA ligase 1. Incubation of the ligation reaction was carried out at 16 degrees C for about 18-25 hours. PCR2 was typically run as a SYBR Green qPCR and stopped at a predetermined threshold to prevent over-amplification. Agencourt AMPure XP magnetic beads were used for all purifications after the first. Libraries were quantified by Qubit and checked on a TapeStation, with a main peak expected near 650 bp. Pooled libraries were sequenced on an Illumina MiSeq with v2 2x251 paired-end kits, typically giving roughly 0.9-2.2 million reads per sample. Each sample library was pooled at approximately 4.2 nM, and about 4.5-7% PhiX was included to improve cluster recognition. For the original study's pipeline: Decombinator assigned V and J genes to Demultiplexor-processed FASTQ reads by tag matching, allowing a single base-pair mismatch. Collapsinator used UMIs to correct both sequencing errors and frequency errors arising from PCR heterogeneity. TCRs were translated and CDR3s were extracted from the conserved cysteine to the FGXG phenylalanine by CDR3Translator, with non-productive sequences being flagged. Repertoires were subsampled to equal numbers of UMI-defined TCRs before Gini, Shannon entropy and inverse Simpson indices were calculated. Clonotype abundance distributions were fitted to a power law by maximum likelihood within the linear range. On one naive CD8 sample, the pipeline and MIGEC gave similar UMI counts, unique TCR numbers and clonal distributions. In one analysis, naive TCRs also found in any memory subset of the same donor were removed from the naive repertoire. A set of 6,000 to 8,000 CMV-associated CDR3 sequences, compiled from VDJdb and a published dataset, was used to search the repertoires. TCRdb cleaned the public reads at Q25 with fastp, built clones with MiXCR and kept in-frame beta chains. CDR3 protein duplicates are merged, each entry listing the most common genes and DNA. The authors' filters were not applied to this entry. This sample lists roughly 97,000 distinct CDR3 sequences; roughly 14% were detected once. The ten largest account for 2.8% of the sample.

Trimming costs V 2 bases and J 0 bases, and their ends lie 5 bases apart. The CDR3 measures 13 amino acids from cysteine to phenylalanine. Just the 39-base CDR3 DNA is kept, in frame starting at base 1. From the germline V gene (reference sequence), CDR1 is DFQATT and CDR2 is SNEGSKA. This sequence originates from a human donor in good health. The chain couples TRBV20-1 to TRBJ2-1; a confident D gene designation cannot be given. The sequenced sample was naive CD8+ T cells from blood. Per the publication, the cell subset or site label means: naive T cells, CD45RA high CD27+. The base sequence is TGCAGTGCTAGACCCATCTCCTACAATGAGCAGTTCTTC. Its protein reads: CSARPISYNEQFF.